This T cell receptor beta chain is from a study of shared clonotypes between healthy human individuals. The CDR3 spans 17 residues. V lost 5 bases and J lost 1; bases outside the gene matches: 12. The germline CDR1 and CDR2 sequences are SEHNR and FQNEAQ (reference sequence). Regarding this clone: The antigen is unknown.

The table came from immunoSEQ multiplex PCR; TCRdb's copy has only in-frame clones and leaves some out. The sample has 2 million to 2.5 million clones, about 95% seen once. General study results and limits: Only blood underwent sampling, and tissue repertoires likely differ. Lower generation probabilities were found for non-shared clonotypes than for those shared by all four donors.

Positive CCR7 selection of CD45RO-negative cells yielded the naive CD8 cells, and terminally differentiated effector memory CD45RA+ cells were excluded. The rearrangement joins TRBV7-9 to TRBJ2-7; 9 positions agree with TRBD2. The clonotype originates from a man aged 18 to 29 in good health. Sequences were obtained from naive CD8+ T cells sorted from blood. The CDR3 protein is CASSATLGAGGSYEQYF. In DNA, the CDR3 is TGTGCCAGCAGCGCCACACTGGGTGCGGGAGGGTCCTACGAGCAGTACTTC.